The 26 T cell receptor beta chains below were found in one sample sequenced in a study of technical replicates of blood from a few donors. TCRdb's copy holds only in-frame clones and misses some; the assay was immunoSEQ multiplex PCR. The sample consists of 55,000 to 75,000 clones, about 95% of them appearing once. Source material: PBMCs. The receptor set was obtained from a human donor in good health. Some clones in this sample may be carry-over from other donors' samples.

This chain uses TRBV5-8 with TRBJ1-2, with TRBD1 identical over 12 bases. The CDR3 has 15 residues. Germline trimming cut 4 bases from V and 5 bases from J; bases unmatched to any gene: 6. CDR1 is SGHTS, CDR2 YDEGEE, per germline. The CDR3 DNA reads as TGTGCCAGCAGCCCCGGGACAGGGGGCACGTATGGCTACACCTTC. Protein sequence: CASSPGTGGTYGYTF.

The rearrangement joins TRBV10-3 to TRBJ1-1; TRBD1 is a possible D gene (5 bases). Germline V gives CDR1 ENHRY, CDR2 SYGVKD. The length of the CDR3 is 12 residues. The V gene lost 6 bases and the J gene lost 9 bases, with 14 bases spanning the gap. CDR3 bases: TGTGCCATCAGCGGGGACTCCAAAAAAGCTTTCTTT. Residues: CAISGDSKKAFF.

The gene calls are TRBV7-9 and TRBJ1-1; the D gene is possibly TRBD1 (5 bases). V lost 2 bases and J 5 bases, leaving 15 bases between the germline ends. CDR3 length: 15 residues. The germline V gene has CDR1 SEHNR and CDR2 FQNEAQ (reference sequence). CDR3 amino acids: CASSLSQGGGTEAFF. In DNA, the CDR3 is TGTGCCAGCAGCTTATCCCAGGGCGGGGGGACTGAAGCTTTCTTT.

This chain uses TRBV11-3 with TRBJ2-3; D perhaps matches TRBD2 (5 bases). There are 13 residues in the CDR3. The germline V gene has CDR1 SGHNT and CDR2 YENEEA. Trimming cost V 1 base and J 8 bases, with 10 bases left between them. Here the CDR3 DNA reads TGTGCCAGCAGCTTAGTAGACGAGGGTACGCAGTATTTT. Translated: CASSLVDEGTQYF. The full variable domain, completed using reference TRBV11-3 and TRBJ2-3, is EAGVVQSPRYKIIEKKQPVAFWCNPISGHNTLYWYLQNLGQGPELLIRYENEEAVDDSQLPKDRFSAERLKGVDSTLKIQPAELGDSAVYLCASSLVDEGTQYFGPGTRLTVL.

The chain uses TRBV5-4 and TRBJ1-5; a possible D gene is TRBD1 (5 bases). This CDR3 comprises 15 residues. Germline assignment: CDR1 SGHNT and CDR2 YYREEE (reference sequence). The V end was cut by 5 bases, the J end by 2 bases, with 14 bases between. The CDR3 coding sequence is TGTGCCAGCAGTACACACAGGCGCCGCAATCAGCCCCAGCATTTT. Protein product: CASSTHRRRNQPQHF.

The gene calls are TRBV11-2 and TRBJ2-7; no clear D gene. CDR1 is SGHAT and CDR2 is FQNNGV in the germline V gene. The CDR3 consists of 13 residues. V lost 1 base and J 3 bases, leaving 7 bases between the germline ends. CDR3 sequence: CASSLGAFYEQYF. CDR3 bases: TGTGCCAGCAGCTTAGGGGCGTTCTACGAGCAGTACTTC.

The chain has TRBV5-4 and TRBJ2-7, with D possibly being TRBD1 (6 bases). CDR3 size: 14 residues. Trimming took 4 bases from V and 3 from J, leaving 14 bases between them. The germline gives CDR1 SGHNT, CDR2 YYREEE (reference sequence). CDR3 protein: CASSRTGLDYEQYF. CDR3 in DNA: TGTGCCAGCAGCCGCACAGGGTTGGACTACGAGCAGTACTTC.

The gene calls are TRBV5-6 and TRBJ1-1; perhaps TRBD1 as D (6 bases). The germline V gene has CDR1 SGHDT and CDR2 YYEEEE. V was shortened by 0 bases and J by 4 bases, with 10 bases between the two germline ends. The length of the CDR3 is 14 residues. The CDR3 loop is CASSLAGGGTEAFF. CDR3 coding DNA: TGTGCCAGCAGCTTGGCTGGGGGCGGCACTGAAGCTTTCTTT.

V and J are TRBV10-3 and TRBJ1-3; D ambiguous. From germline, CDR1 is ENHRY and CDR2 SYGVKD. The V gene lost 2 bases and the J gene lost 0 bases, with 5 bases spanning the gap. This CDR3 spans 14 amino acids. The CDR3 DNA reads TGTGCCATCAGTGAGCCGGGCTCTGGAAACACCATATATTTT. Translated, it gives CAISEPGSGNTIYF.

As DNA, the CDR3 is TGTGCCAGCAGTGAAATGGGGGCGCAACGGGCTTTCTTT. Translating it yields CASSEMGAQRAFF. This chain links TRBV6-1 with TRBJ1-1, with a weak D call TRBD1 (6 bases). Germline values: CDR1 MNHNS, CDR2 SASEGT. The CDR3 extends over 13 amino acids. Trimming removed 2 bases at V and 11 bases at J, with 15 bases between.

The genes are TRBV7-2 and TRBJ2-5; unclear D gene. The J call is doubtful: the DNA matches TRBJ2-7 better. CDR3 length: 16 amino acids. CDR1 SGHTA and CDR2 FQGNSA come from the germline V gene. CDR3 sequence: CASSSLLPQNQYEQYF. DNA of the CDR3: TGTGCCAGCAGCTCCCTCCTCCCACAGAATCAATACGAGCAGTACTTC.

This sequence joins TRBV5-1 and TRBJ2-1; TRBD2 is a possible D gene (5 bases). In germline, CDR1 is SGHRS, CDR2 YFSETQ. The CDR3 is 15 residues long. V dropped 0 bases and J dropped 2 bases, with 9 bases sitting between them. CDR3 sequence (DNA): TGCGCCAGCAGCTTGGCCGGGAACGCCTACAATGAGCAGTTCTTC. Its translation: CASSLAGNAYNEQFF.

This rearrangement joins TRBV9 to TRBJ1-2, with D unresolved. Between the trimmed V and J ends, which lost 1 base and 4 bases, there was a span of 11 bases. The CDR3 runs to 14 residues. Germline lookup yields CDR1 SGDLS and CDR2 YYNGEE. CDR3 region: CASSVSEGGYGYTF. The DNA for the CDR3 is TGTGCCAGCAGCGTATCCGAGGGCGGCTATGGCTACACCTTC. Filled out from reference TRBV9 and TRBJ1-2, the complete variable domain reads DSGVTQTPKHLITATGQRVTLRCSPRSGDLSVYWYQQSLDQGLQFLIQYYNGEERAKGNILERFSAQQFPDLHSELNLSSLELGDSALYFCASSVSEGGYGYTFGSGTRLTVV.

This chain connects TRBV9 to TRBJ2-1, with TRBD2 identical over 9 bases. V lost 0 bases to trimming and J lost 10 bases; unmatched junction nucleotides: 11. Germline CDR1 is SGDLS and CDR2 is YYNGEE. There are 16 residues in the CDR3. DNA of the CDR3: TGTGCCAGCAGCGTAGGACTAGCGGAACCCTCTAGGGAGCAGTTCTTC. Residues: CASSVGLAEPSREQFF.

This clone was seen only once. The J gene is TRBJ2-7, the V gene TRBV4-1; 11 bases map to TRBD2. The germline CDR1 and CDR2 sequences are MGHRA and YSYEKL. This CDR3 is built from 20 residues. V lost 3 bases, J lost 5 bases, and 21 bases stayed unmatched. CDR3 nucleotides: TGCGCCAGCAGCCAGGTAGCGGGGGGGCCTTCCGTGTGGGGTTCGGACGAGCAGTACTTC. The encoded protein is CASSQVAGGPSVWGSDEQYF.

V usage is TRBV11-2 and J usage is TRBJ2-1; no reliable D call. From germline, CDR1 is SGHAT and CDR2 FQNNGV. The CDR3 spans 13 residues. Trimming removed 5 bases at V and 4 bases at J, with 9 bases between. CDR3 coding DNA: TGTGCCAGCAGCGATACAGTATACAATGAGCAGTTCTTC. Its translation: CASSDTVYNEQFF.

The CDR3 is CASSYSRGTGHGYTF. CDR3 sequence (DNA): TGTGCCAGCAGTTACTCGAGAGGGACAGGGCATGGCTACACCTTC. V is TRBV6-5 and J is TRBJ1-2; 9 bases are shared with TRBD1. V shed 0 bases, J shed 6 bases, and the junction held 5 bases outside the gene matches. This CDR3 has 15 residues. From germline, CDR1 is MNHEY and CDR2 SVGAGI.

CDR3 residues: CASIPIEGTDTQYF. CDR3 bases: TGTGCCAGCATTCCGATAGAAGGCACAGATACGCAGTATTTT. The chain recombines TRBV6-1 with TRBJ2-3; D is undetermined. Germline lookup yields CDR1 MNHNS and CDR2 SASEGT. V lost 7 bases and J 1 base, leaving 12 bases between the germline ends. The CDR3 length is 14 residues.

The chain joins TRBV7-2 to TRBJ2-5; TRBD1 might be the D (6 bases). The CDR3 covers 19 residues. From germline, CDR1 is SGHTA and CDR2 FQGNSA. Trimming shortened V by 5 bases and J by 2 bases, and 27 bases separated the two germline ends. This CDR3 reads CASSLDGTNGGSPQETQYF. CDR3 nucleotides: TGTGCCAGCAGCCTAGACGGGACAAACGGAGGTTCCCCACAAGAGACCCAGTACTTC.

The V gene is TRBV4-1, the J gene TRBJ2-5, with 11 bases lining up with TRBD1. The CDR3 spans 17 residues. Germline loops: CDR1 MGHRA, CDR2 YSYEKL. With V trimmed by 4 bases and J by 5 bases, 12 bases remained unmatched. As DNA, the CDR3 is TGCGCCAGCAGCCCAGGGGGGACAGGGGGTTTGGAGGAGACCCAGTACTTC. Encoded protein: CASSPGGTGGLEETQYF.

This chain uses TRBV10-3 with TRBJ1-1; D possibly corresponds to TRBD1 (5 bases). Looked up from germline, CDR1 is ENHRY and CDR2 is SYGVKD. The CDR3 consists of 12 residues. The germline V and J ends were trimmed by 2 bases and 11 bases, with 12 bases remaining between them. The CDR3 loop reads CAISEEGRGAFF. CDR3 nucleotide sequence: TGTGCCATCAGTGAGGAGGGCCGGGGGGCTTTCTTT.

The rearrangement uses TRBV5-1 and TRBJ2-5; D gene unclear. The J call may be in error: the DNA end matches TRBJ2-7 better. Germline loops: CDR1 SGHRS, CDR2 YFSETQ. The CDR3 totals 12 residues. The CDR3 reads CASSLRGYEQYF. The CDR3, as DNA: TGCGCCAGCAGCTTGCGAGGCTACGAGCAGTACTTC.

The J gene is TRBJ2-7, the V gene TRBV7-2; 9 bases are a match to TRBD2. V shed 3 bases, J shed 7 bases, and the junction held 7 bases outside the gene matches. The germline CDR1 and CDR2 sequences are SGHTA and FQGNSA. This CDR3 is 14 amino acids long. The chain's CDR3 is CASSLREGSNEQYF. The CDR3 bases are TGTGCCAGCAGCTTGCGGGAGGGATCAAATGAGCAGTACTTC.

The rearrangement joins TRBV6-1 to TRBJ1-1; possible D gene TRBD1, 6 bases. V was trimmed by 4 bases and J by 8 bases, leaving 11 bases between them. CDR3 length equals 12 residues. Germline V gene data show CDR1 as MNHNS and CDR2 as SASEGT. DNA for the CDR3: TGTGCCAGCAGTGGGGGGGGCAGGGAAGCTTTCTTT. Protein sequence: CASSGGGREAFF.

In its sample, this clone was seen once. The CDR3 protein is CATSRGDRSYEQYF. The CDR3 DNA sequence: TGTGCCACCAGCAGAGGGGACAGATCCTACGAGCAGTACTTC. The rearrangement uses TRBV15 and TRBJ2-7; 7 bases map to TRBD1. V was pared by 1 base and J by 1 base, with 1 base of the junction left unmatched. Germline loops: CDR1 LNHNV, CDR2 YYDKDF (reference sequence). CDR3 length equals 14 residues.

This chain connects TRBV5-6 to TRBJ2-5; 9 bases align to TRBD2. Germline-derived CDR1 and CDR2 are SGHDT and YYEEEE. This CDR3 has 14 amino acids. Germline trimming cut 5 bases from V and 2 bases from J; bases unmatched to any gene: 4. CDR3 DNA sequence: TGTGCCAGCAGAGAGGCGGGGGGGCAAGAGACCCAGTACTTC. As protein: CASREAGGQETQYF.